This T cell receptor beta chain was sequenced for a study of blood T cell repertoires in COVID-19 (dated by TCRdb to 2020 to 2021). Regarding the complete study: Collaborator samples came from the United States, Italy and Spain and covered acute and convalescent phases of COVID-19. Samples were obtained from the ongoing ImmuneRACE study (first 160 participants) and from over 1,000 subjects provided by 6 global collaborators. The sample metadata nearly always contained a de-identified subject ID, COVID-19 status, age in years and sex. The material from the prospective study consisted of cDNA or gDNA derived from T cells, B-cell-depleted T cells, or PBMCs. Subjects who had been exposed to COVID-19, were actively infected with it, or had recovered from it provided the deeply sampled blood TCRbeta repertoires that made up the dataset. The repertoires were released in a freely available public database meant as a resource for research on the immune response to SARS-CoV-2. Where HLA class I and class II types were available, the types were taken from metadata supplied by the sample provider, not from assay-based typing.

Beyond this particular receptor, the publication reports: Clinical and demographic metadata were provided uncurated, with the amount varying by source and participant.

One collaborating source in Seattle enrolled patients during active infection and followed them longitudinally through the course of disease. Collaborating institutions collected whole blood in K2EDTA tubes following their own protocols. For TCRbeta analysis, collaborator samples were shipped as frozen whole blood, as isolated PBMCs, or as DNA extracted from either sample type. Details on this clone: It lacks a known antigen. Base-call qualities are not available, and no considerably larger clone is one nucleotide away.

TCRbeta CDR3 regions were amplified from genomic DNA by means of the immunoSEQ Assay, a bias-controlled multiplex PCR. Per the authors' processing: The number of nucleated cells in each sample was estimated from the amplification of reference gene primers within the assay. To quantify the absolute abundance of each unique TCRbeta CDR3 rearrangement, sequence reads were collapsed and filtered. For each sample, productive Simpson clonality was calculated as the square root of Simpson's diversity index across productive rearrangements. TCRdb obtained this table from immuneACCESS and retained in-frame rearrangements with V and J assigned. These tables miss some clones; where compared with another copy, unresolved V genes account for less than half of the shortfall, and the remainder is unexplained. V and J calls and clone size are those listed in that table; D and trimming were worked out from the DNA. This sample holds about 420,000 clones; over 85% were observed only once. Of the sample, 0.8% to 0.9% is held by the ten largest clones.

Based on the germline V gene, the CDR1 and CDR2 sequences are MNHEY and SVGEGT. The CDR3, from cysteine to phenylalanine, totals 14 residues. Of the read, only the CDR3 DNA is kept; its 42 bases are in frame from base 1. Cut back by 4 bases and 5 bases, the V and J ends lie 9 bases apart. The sequencing input was peripheral blood. Recombination connected TRBV6-2 or TRBV6-3 to TRBJ1-6, with no D gene named confidently. The source of this sequence is a man in his late teens or twenties with COVID-19, enrolled during active disease. At the DNA level, the sequence is TGTGCCAGCAGTTCTAAACGTGATAATTCACCCCTCCACTTT. It encodes CASSSKRDNSPLHF.